These 24 T cell receptor beta chains came from one sample sequenced in a study of OX40 agonist ivuxolimab in advanced cancers. TCRdb's table, derived via immunoSEQ multiplex PCR, lists solely in-frame clones and lacks some. The repertoire consists of 45,000 to 60,000 clones, with about 90% occurring once and the leading ten covering roughly 8%. Specimen: CD4+ or CD8+ T cells sorted from blood, collected in a trial of the OX40 agonist ivuxolimab. These receptor sequences come from an adult with an advanced solid tumor such as melanoma, head and neck, liver or kidney cancer.

This clone appeared once. V is TRBV5-8 and J is TRBJ1-1, with TRBD1 matching over 8 bases. With V trimmed by 4 bases and J by 0 bases, 8 bases remained unmatched. Germline-derived CDR1 and CDR2 are SGHTS and YDEGEE. The CDR3 extends over 16 amino acids. CDR3 loop: CASSLGTGNLNTEAFF. The CDR3 DNA follows: TGTGCCAGCAGCCTGGGGACAGGTAATTTGAACACTGAAGCTTTCTTT. The whole variable domain, remainder taken from reference TRBV5-8 and TRBJ1-1, is EAGVTQSPTHLIKTRGQQATLRCSPISGHTSVYWYQQALGLGLQFLLWYDEGEERNRGNFPPRFSGRQFPNYSSELNVNALELEDSALYLCASSLGTGNLNTEAFFGQGTRLTVV.

The chain carries TRBV6-5 and TRBJ1-2, with TRBD1 identical over 10 bases. Germline V gene data show CDR1 as MNHEY and CDR2 as SVGAGI. The CDR3 is made up of 14 amino acids. V lost 6 bases, J lost 3 bases, and 4 bases stayed unmatched. The CDR3 nucleotides read TGTGCCAGCAGGGGACAGGGGAAGGACTATGGCTACACCTTC. Translating gives CASRGQGKDYGYTF.

Worth noting for this clone: The junction shows a germline mismatch at one end, possibly a read error. The rearrangement uses TRBV6-1 and TRBJ2-1; no definite D call. This CDR3 is built from 13 residues. Germline V CDR1 and CDR2: MNHNS, SASEGT. In DNA form, the CDR3 reads TGTGTCAGCACTCACCTCGCGGATGGTGAGCAGTTCTTC. It encodes CVSTHLADGEQFF.

V is TRBV30 and J is TRBJ1-2, with D uncertain. CDR1 GTSNPN and CDR2 SVGIG come from the germline V gene (reference sequence). V lost 2 bases, J lost 2 bases, and 3 bases lay in between. This CDR3 region has 11 residues. The CDR3 bases are TGTGCCTGGAGTCAGAACTATGGCTACACCTTC. As protein: CAWSQNYGYTF.

Only one count was recorded for this clone. The chain recombines TRBV6-5 with TRBJ2-3, with D perhaps matching TRBD1 (6 bases). Germline V gene data show CDR1 as MNHEY and CDR2 as SVGAGI. The CDR3 covers 15 residues. Trimming took off 6 bases at V and 8 bases at J, with 21 bases between the two ends. The CDR3 DNA reads as TGTGCCAGCAGCCCCTCGGGCAGGGGTGGCTCTACGCAGTATTTT. Residues: CASSPSGRGGSTQYF.

The rearrangement links TRBV11-2 to TRBJ1-5; TRBD1 matches 8 bases. The CDR3 consists of 15 residues. Germline V gene lookup returns CDR1 SGHAT and CDR2 FQNNGV. After removal of 3 bases from V and 4 bases from J, the junction contained 5 bases not matched to a gene. The CDR3 coding sequence is TGTGCCAGCAGCTTTGGGACAGGCCATAATCAGCCCCAGCATTTT. The encoded protein is CASSFGTGHNQPQHF.

The count of this clone is one. The chain uses TRBV7-9 and TRBJ1-3; D is perhaps TRBD1 (5 bases). The CDR3 consists of 17 residues. V was shortened by 2 bases and J by 2 bases, with 16 bases between the two germline ends. Germline CDR1 SEHNR, CDR2 FQNEAQ (reference sequence). The CDR3 region is CASSLWDGGPTGNTIYF. CDR3 bases: TGTGCCAGCAGCTTATGGGACGGGGGTCCAACTGGAAACACCATATATTTT.

The chain recombines TRBV5-4 with TRBJ2-3, with D hard to call. The V end lost 3 bases, the J end lost 6 bases, and 5 bases lay between the germline ends. Germline V gives CDR1 SGHNT, CDR2 YYREEE (reference sequence). The CDR3 extends over 11 amino acids. For the CDR3, the DNA is TGTGCCAGCAGCTCCCTCGATACGCAGTATTTT. Its protein product is CASSSLDTQYF. Variable domain in full (rest from reference TRBV5-4 and TRBJ2-3): ETGVTQSPTHLIKTRGQQVTLRCSSQSGHNTVSWYQQALGQGPQFIFQYYREEENGRGNFPPRFSGLQFPNYSSELNVNALELDDSALYLCASSSLDTQYFGPGTRLTVL.

The V gene is TRBV30, the J gene TRBJ1-5; no clear D. Germline V gives CDR1 GTSNPN, CDR2 SVGIG (reference sequence). V lost 0 bases to trimming and J lost 11 bases, with 14 bases between them. The CDR3 length is 13 residues. The CDR3 sequence is CAWSVGPSMAQHF. As DNA, the CDR3 is TGTGCCTGGAGTGTTGGCCCAAGTATGGCCCAGCATTTT.

The rearrangement links TRBV6-1 to TRBJ2-1, with 12 nucleotides matching TRBD2. The CDR3 is 15 residues long. CDR1 and CDR2 from the germline V gene are MNHNS and SASEGT. V lost 7 bases to trimming and J lost 15 bases; unmatched junction nucleotides: 16. The DNA for the CDR3 is TGTGCCAGCACCCCCAGGGGGACTAGCGGGCAAATTTGGTTCTTC. Protein: CASTPRGTSGQIWFF.

This chain connects TRBV5-1 to TRBJ1-4; tentatively, D is TRBD1 (5 bases). CDR3 length: 17 amino acids. From germline, CDR1 is SGHRS and CDR2 YFSETQ. The V gene lost 4 bases and the J gene lost 0 bases, with 16 bases spanning the gap. This CDR3 reads CASSVGAGGATNEKLFF. CDR3 DNA sequence: TGCGCCAGCAGCGTAGGGGCTGGGGGAGCAACTAATGAAAAACTGTTTTTT.

V and J are TRBV7-9 and TRBJ1-1; 7 bases line up with TRBD1. Germline values: CDR1 SEHNR, CDR2 FQNEAQ (reference sequence). Trimming removed 1 base from V and 5 bases from J; junction bases left unmatched: 1. The CDR3 is 13 amino acids. This CDR3 reads CASSLEQGTEAFF. CDR3 DNA sequence: TGTGCCAGCAGCTTAGAACAGGGGACTGAAGCTTTCTTT.

The chain recombines TRBV4-1 with TRBJ2-1; no firm D call. CDR1 is MGHRA, CDR2 YSYEKL, per germline. The V gene lost 0 bases and the J gene lost 0 bases, with 9 bases spanning the gap. The CDR3 runs to 16 residues. CDR3: CASSQEAASSYNEQFF. DNA for the CDR3: TGCGCCAGCAGCCAAGAGGCAGCGAGCTCCTACAATGAGCAGTTCTTC.

The chain is built from TRBV19 and TRBJ2-6; perhaps TRBD2 as D (6 bases). This CDR3 has 16 amino acids. V shed 7 bases and J shed 0 bases, with 13 bases lying between them. Germline CDR1 and CDR2: LNHDA and SQIVND (reference sequence). The CDR3 is CASKEGLSSGANVLTF. In DNA form, the CDR3 reads TGTGCCAGTAAGGAGGGGCTTAGCTCTGGGGCCAACGTCCTGACTTTC.

The rearrangement links TRBV7-9 to TRBJ1-1; D remains ambiguous. The V and J ends lost 5 bases and 3 bases respectively, with 13 bases between them. CDR1 is SEHNR, CDR2 FQNEAQ, per germline (reference sequence). The length of the CDR3 is 14 residues. The CDR3 DNA follows: TGTGCCAGCAGCGTCCTCGGAACAGACACTGAAGCTTTCTTT. It codes for CASSVLGTDTEAFF.

The chain recombines TRBV27 with TRBJ2-1; a possible D gene is TRBD1 (5 bases). V lost 8 bases to trimming and J lost 4 bases, with 9 bases between them. This CDR3 spans 12 amino acids. The V gene's germline CDR1 is MNHEY and CDR2 SMNVEV (reference sequence). The CDR3 is CASRRGYNEQFF. CDR3 DNA sequence: TGTGCCAGCCGAAGGGGTTACAATGAGCAGTTCTTC.

The chain links TRBV7-9 to TRBJ1-1; possible D gene TRBD1, 6 bases. The V end lost 0 bases, the J end lost 7 bases, and 12 bases lay between the germline ends. The germline V gene has CDR1 SEHNR and CDR2 FQNEAQ (reference sequence). CDR3 length: 14 residues. The CDR3 sequence: CASSLASTGSEAFF. In DNA form, the CDR3 reads TGTGCCAGCAGCTTAGCGTCGACAGGAAGTGAAGCTTTCTTT. The full variable domain, in which reference TRBV7-9 and TRBJ1-1 provide the parts outside the CDR3, is DTGVSQNPRHKITKRGQNVTFRCDPISEHNRLYWYRQTLGQGPEFLTYFQNEAQLEKSRLLSDRFSAERPKGSFSTLEIQRTEQGDSAMYLCASSLASTGSEAFFGQGTRLTVV.

The genes are TRBV9 and TRBJ2-1; the D is unclear. V lost 4 bases, J lost 0 bases, and 8 bases lay in between. CDR3 length: 14 residues. CDR1 and CDR2 from the germline V gene are SGDLS and YYNGEE. The CDR3 DNA reads TGTGCCAGCAGCCTGCTGAGCTCCTACAATGAGCAGTTCTTC. As protein: CASSLLSSYNEQFF.

The rearrangement links TRBV27 to TRBJ2-2, with D perhaps matching TRBD1 (6 bases). From germline, CDR1 is MNHEY and CDR2 SMNVEV (reference sequence). CDR3 size: 17 residues. V was cut by 2 bases and J by 7 bases, with 20 bases left in between. DNA of the CDR3: TGTGCCAGCAGTTTAAGCCTCCTAAGGGGGTTTGTCGGGGAGCTGTTTTTT. Protein: CASSLSLLRGFVGELFF.

The J gene is TRBJ1-1, the V gene TRBV18; 7 bases fit TRBD1. With 1 base clipped from V and 2 bases from J, the junction kept 4 bases outside the gene matches. The germline CDR1 and CDR2 sequences are KGHSH and LQKENI. This CDR3 is 15 amino acids long. CDR3 amino acids: CASSPLQGINTEAFF. For the CDR3, the DNA is TGTGCCAGCTCACCACTACAGGGGATTAACACTGAAGCTTTCTTT.

The chain uses TRBV28 and TRBJ2-5, with D perhaps matching TRBD1 or TRBD2 (5 bases each). Trimming took 7 bases from V and 3 from J, leaving 15 bases between them. Germline V gene sequence: CDR1 MDHEN, CDR2 SYDVKM. This CDR3 region has 14 residues. CDR3 in amino acids: CASNIRDPKETQYF. In DNA form, the CDR3 reads TGTGCCAGCAACATCCGGGACCCAAAAGAGACCCAGTACTTC.

This clone was detected a few times. The chain couples TRBV19 to TRBJ2-7, with 7 bases fitting TRBD2. Germline V lookup: CDR1 LNHDA, CDR2 SQIVND (reference sequence). Trimming cost V 5 bases and J 0 bases; bases outside gene matches: 4. CDR3 length equals 14 residues. CDR3 loop: CASSHKRDSYEQYF. In DNA, the CDR3 is TGTGCCAGTAGTCACAAGCGGGACTCCTACGAGCAGTACTTC.

The rearrangement links TRBV18 to TRBJ2-3, with TRBD1 identical over 8 bases. Per the germline V gene, CDR1 is KGHSH and CDR2 is LQKENI. The CDR3 consists of 14 residues. V was pared by 5 bases and J by 2 bases, with 3 bases of the junction left unmatched. CDR3 protein: CASSWDRSTDTQYF. The DNA of the CDR3 is TGTGCCAGCTCATGGGACAGGTCCACAGATACGCAGTATTTT.

This clone was counted a single time. The gene calls are TRBV7-9 and TRBJ2-5, with 7 bases identical to TRBD2. Trimming cost V 3 bases and J 5 bases; bases outside gene matches: 15. In germline, CDR1 is SEHNR, CDR2 FQNEAQ (reference sequence). The CDR3 length is 17 residues. The CDR3 loop is CASSFGGTGGPQETQYF. CDR3 DNA sequence: TGTGCCAGCAGCTTTGGGGGGACGGGAGGACCCCAGGAGACCCAGTACTTC.